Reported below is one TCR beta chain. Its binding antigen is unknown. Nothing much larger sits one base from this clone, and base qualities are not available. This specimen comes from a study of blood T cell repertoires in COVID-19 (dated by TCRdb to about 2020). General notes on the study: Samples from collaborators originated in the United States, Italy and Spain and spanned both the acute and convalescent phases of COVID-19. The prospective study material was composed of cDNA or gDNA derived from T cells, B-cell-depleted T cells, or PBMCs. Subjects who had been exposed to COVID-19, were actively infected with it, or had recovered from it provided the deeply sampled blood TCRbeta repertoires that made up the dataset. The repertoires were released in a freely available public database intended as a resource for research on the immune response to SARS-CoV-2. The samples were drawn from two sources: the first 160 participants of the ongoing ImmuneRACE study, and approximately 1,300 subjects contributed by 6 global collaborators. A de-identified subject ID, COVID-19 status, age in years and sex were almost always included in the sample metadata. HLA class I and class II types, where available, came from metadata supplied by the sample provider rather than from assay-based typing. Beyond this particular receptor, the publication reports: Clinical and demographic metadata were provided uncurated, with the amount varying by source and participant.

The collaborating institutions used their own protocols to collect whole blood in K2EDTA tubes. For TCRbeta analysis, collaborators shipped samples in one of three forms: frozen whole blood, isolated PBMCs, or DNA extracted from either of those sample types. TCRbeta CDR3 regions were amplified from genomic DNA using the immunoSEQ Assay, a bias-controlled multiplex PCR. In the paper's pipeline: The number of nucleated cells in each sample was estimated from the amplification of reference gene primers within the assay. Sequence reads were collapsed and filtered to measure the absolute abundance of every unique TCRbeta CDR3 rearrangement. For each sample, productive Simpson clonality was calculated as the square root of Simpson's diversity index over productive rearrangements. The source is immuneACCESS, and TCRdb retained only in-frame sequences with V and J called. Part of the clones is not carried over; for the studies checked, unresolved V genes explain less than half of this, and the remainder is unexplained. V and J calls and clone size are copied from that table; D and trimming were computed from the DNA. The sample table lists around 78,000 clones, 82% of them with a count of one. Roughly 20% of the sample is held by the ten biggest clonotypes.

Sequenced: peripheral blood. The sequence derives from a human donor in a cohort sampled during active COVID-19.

The CDR3 here reads CASSLQGTQYF. The nucleotide sequence reads as follows: TGTGCCAGTAGTTTACAGGGTACGCAGTATTTT. The chain couples TRBV19 to TRBJ2-3, with TRBD1 tentatively as D gene (6 bases match). Cut back by 5 bases and 8 bases, the V and J ends lie 8 bases apart. Reading from cysteine to phenylalanine, the CDR3 counts 11 amino acids. Only the CDR3 DNA is retained, 33 bases long and in frame from the first base. Sequences LNHDA (CDR1) and SQIVND (CDR2) are obtained from the germline V gene (reference sequence).